Listed here are 30 T cell receptor beta chains from one sample, sequenced in a study of cytomegalovirus exposure and HLA in healthy donors. The repertoire was sequenced with immunoSEQ multiplex PCR; TCRdb's copy has only in-frame clones and lacks some. The table records 95,000 to 150,000 clones, 94% of them present only once. Sequenced material: PBMCs. The receptors were sampled from a woman between 18 and 30 years old in good health and CMV-seronegative.

The chain joins TRBV28 to TRBJ2-7, with a possible D match to TRBD1 (5 bases). This CDR3 has 15 residues. Looked up from germline, CDR1 is MDHEN and CDR2 is SYDVKM. The V gene lost 6 bases and the J gene lost 2 bases, with 17 bases spanning the gap. CDR3 in DNA: TGTGCCAGCAGGCAGGGCGATTCAGGAGCCTACGAGCAGTACTTC. This translates into CASRQGDSGAYEQYF.

The V call is TRBV30, the J call TRBJ2-3; 7 bases align to TRBD1. V gave up 4 bases and J gave up 0 bases; unmatched junction bases: 7. The CDR3 consists of 15 residues. In germline, CDR1 is GTSNPN, CDR2 SVGIG (reference sequence). The CDR3 sequence is CAWTNRGTSTDTQYF. The CDR3 nucleotides are TGTGCCTGGACGAACAGGGGTACTAGCACAGATACGCAGTATTTT.

The J gene is TRBJ2-3, the V gene TRBV4-1; a possible D gene is TRBD2 (6 bases). Per germline, CDR1 MGHRA and CDR2 YSYEKL. V gave up 0 bases and J gave up 4 bases, with 17 bases separating them. The CDR3 loop spans 17 amino acids. CDR3 bases: TGCGCCAGCAGCCAAGATGGTACGGGAGCATCCCCAGATACGCAGTATTTT. Amino acids: CASSQDGTGASPDTQYF.

The chain carries TRBV21-1 and TRBJ2-5; no check of the table's D call, TRBD2, against the DNA was made. TRBV21-1 is marked as a pseudogene. The CDR3 consists of 18 residues. The CDR3 DNA follows: TGTGCCAGCAGCAAAAGGAGTGGGGAGCGGGACAATGGTGAGACCCAGTACTTC. It codes for CASSKRSGERDNGETQYF.

The J gene is TRBJ1-2, the V gene TRBV9; D is possibly TRBD1 (6 bases). V lost 3 bases and J 8 bases, leaving 11 bases between the germline ends. Germline V gene lookup returns CDR1 SGDLS and CDR2 YYNGEE. This CDR3 is 12 amino acids long. The CDR3 loop reads CASSDREGGYTF. CDR3 nucleotide sequence: TGTGCCAGCAGCGACAGGGAGGGAGGCTACACCTTC.

A remark on this clone: An end of the junction differs from the germline gene, which may be a read error. The V and J genes are TRBV2 and TRBJ1-6; D is perhaps TRBD1 (5 bases). The germline V gene encodes CDR1 SNHLY and CDR2 FYNNEI. The CDR3 spans 13 residues. CDR3 amino acids: CAGSAGYNSPLHF. The CDR3 nucleotides read TGTGCCGGCAGTGCAGGGTATAATTCACCCCTCCACTTT.

For the CDR3, the DNA is TGTGCCAGCAGCCTTAGCGGGAGTACGGGAGATACGCAGTATTTT. This gives the protein CASSLSGSTGDTQYF. The V and J genes are TRBV28 and TRBJ2-3; 9 bases fit TRBD2. The V and J ends lost 6 bases and 5 bases, in that order; junction bases with no gene match: 9. There are 15 residues in the CDR3. The germline V gene encodes CDR1 MDHEN and CDR2 SYDVKM.

V and J are TRBV18 and TRBJ2-3; weak D call: TRBD2 (7 bases). The germline V gene encodes CDR1 KGHSH and CDR2 LQKENI. Deletions cut 2 bases from V and 6 bases from J, with 15 bases between. This CDR3 comprises 15 residues. The CDR3 region is CASSPVRGGQDTQYF. CDR3 in DNA: TGTGCCAGCTCACCAGTGAGGGGGGGCCAGGATACGCAGTATTTT.

This rearrangement joins TRBV6-1 to TRBJ1-1; 9 nucleotides match TRBD1. Germline CDR1 MNHNS, CDR2 SASEGT. The CDR3 is 15 amino acids. Unmatched junction bases numbered 7, after V lost 4 bases and J lost 4 bases. CDR3 amino acids: CASSVLGTGITEAFF. CDR3 nucleotide sequence: TGTGCCAGCAGTGTCCTCGGGACAGGGATCACTGAAGCTTTCTTT.

This clone was recorded once. The chain links TRBV4-1 to TRBJ1-1; D is uncertain. This CDR3 comprises 14 residues. Trimming removed 1 base from V and 4 bases from J, with 10 bases in between. Germline CDR1 and CDR2: MGHRA and YSYEKL. The CDR3 protein is CASSQAVLFTEAFF. The CDR3 DNA sequence: TGCGCCAGCAGCCAAGCTGTACTATTCACTGAAGCTTTCTTT.

This chain joins TRBV27 and TRBJ2-2; 7 nucleotides agree with TRBD1. This CDR3 is 14 amino acids long. J lost 5 bases, V lost 6 bases, and 6 bases had no gene match. In germline, CDR1 is MNHEY, CDR2 SMNVEV (reference sequence). CDR3: CASSRQGWTGELFF. CDR3 nucleotides: TGTGCCAGCAGCAGACAGGGTTGGACCGGGGAGCTGTTTTTT.

This chain links TRBV5-1 with TRBJ2-7, with TRBD2 matching over 16 bases. Trimming cost V 4 bases and J 2 bases; bases outside gene matches: 3. This CDR3 is 16 amino acids long. The germline V gene has CDR1 SGHRS and CDR2 YFSETQ. CDR3 in amino acids: CASSQGLAGGPYEQYF. The CDR3 coding sequence is TGCGCCAGCAGCCAGGGACTAGCGGGAGGGCCCTACGAGCAGTACTTC.

V is TRBV27 and J is TRBJ1-1, with TRBD1 matching 12 bases. Germline trimming cut 6 bases from V and 0 bases from J; bases unmatched to any gene: 8. The CDR3 sequence is 17 residues long. The germline V gene has CDR1 MNHEY and CDR2 SMNVEV (reference sequence). The CDR3 DNA reads TGTGCCAGCAGCCCAGGGACAGGGGGCCTTATGAACACTGAAGCTTTCTTT. It specifies CASSPGTGGLMNTEAFF.

The CDR3 here is CASSPGFDGYTF. CDR3 coding DNA: TGTGCCAGTAGTCCCGGTTTTGATGGCTACACCTTC. The rearrangement joins TRBV19 to TRBJ1-2; D ambiguous. The CDR3 consists of 12 residues. V was cut by 5 bases and J by 6 bases, with 10 bases left in between. Germline V gene sequence: CDR1 LNHDA, CDR2 SQIVND (reference sequence).

The gene calls are TRBV28 and TRBJ1-1, with 9 bases that match TRBD1. This CDR3 has 16 residues. Looked up from germline, CDR1 is MDHEN and CDR2 is SYDVKM. V was pared by 6 bases and J by 1 base, with 9 bases of the junction left unmatched. This chain's CDR3 is CASRAPPGQGNTEAFF. In DNA, the CDR3 is TGTGCCAGCAGAGCGCCACCGGGACAGGGGAACACTGAAGCTTTCTTT.

The genes are TRBV5-1 and TRBJ1-1, with D uncertain. V was trimmed by 1 base and J by 2 bases, leaving 9 bases between them. Germline V gene data show CDR1 as SGHRS and CDR2 as YFSETQ. This CDR3 spans 14 amino acids. CDR3 sequence: CASSLSAENTEAFF. In nucleotides, the CDR3 is TGCGCCAGCAGCTTGTCTGCGGAAAACACTGAAGCTTTCTTT.

The rearrangement uses TRBV30 and TRBJ1-4, with D unresolved. This CDR3 spans 13 amino acids. Germline assignment: CDR1 GTSNPN and CDR2 SVGIG (reference sequence). With 3 bases removed from V and 4 bases from J, the gap between germline ends came to 9 bases. The CDR3 DNA follows: TGTGCCTGGAGGGGCCAGAATAATGAAAAACTGTTTTTT. Amino acid sequence: CAWRGQNNEKLFF.

J is TRBJ2-7 and V is TRBV30; D perhaps matches TRBD2 (6 bases). From germline, CDR1 is GTSNPN and CDR2 SVGIG (reference sequence). The CDR3 consists of 12 residues. V gave up 4 bases and J gave up 0 bases, with 7 bases separating them. CDR3 bases: TGTGCCTGGACGGGAGTCTCCTACGAGCAGTACTTC. Translation gives CAWTGVSYEQYF.

The sample holds a few counts of this clone. The chain recombines TRBV13 with TRBJ1-5; 7 nucleotides align to TRBD1. V gave up 0 bases and J gave up 4 bases; unmatched junction bases: 6. Germline CDR1 and CDR2: PRHDT and FYEKMQ (reference sequence). The CDR3 covers 16 residues. The CDR3 bases are TGTGCCAGCAGCTTAGGGGCACAGGGGAAGAATCAGCCCCAGCATTTT. Residues: CASSLGAQGKNQPQHF.

This chain links TRBV10-3 with TRBJ2-7; 8 nucleotides match TRBD2. The V segment lost 6 bases and the J segment 3 bases; nucleotides outside the gene matches: 7. The CDR3 spans 14 residues. Looked up from germline, CDR1 is ENHRY and CDR2 is SYGVKD. The CDR3 DNA follows: TGTGCCATCAGGGGTAGCGGGATAAACTACGAGCAGTACTTC. As protein: CAIRGSGINYEQYF.

V usage is TRBV18 and J usage is TRBJ1-1; 8 nucleotides align to TRBD1. CDR3 length: 14 amino acids. The V gene's germline CDR1 is KGHSH and CDR2 LQKENI. V shed 2 bases and J 5 bases; nucleotides not matched to a gene: 4. In nucleotides, the CDR3 is TGTGCCAGCTCACCAAGGACAGGGAGGACTGAAGCTTTCTTT. As protein: CASSPRTGRTEAFF.

The chain couples TRBV10-2 to TRBJ1-3; a possible D gene is TRBD1 (5 bases). From germline, CDR1 is WSHSY and CDR2 SAAADI. CDR3 length equals 16 residues. V shed 3 bases and J shed 1 base, with 13 bases lying between them. The chain's CDR3 is CASSEAGSGSGNTIYF. CDR3 coding DNA: TGCGCCAGCAGTGAAGCAGGGTCGGGTTCTGGAAACACCATATATTTT.

This chain uses TRBV28 with TRBJ1-2; no reliable D call. Per germline, CDR1 MDHEN and CDR2 SYDVKM. This CDR3 contains 17 residues. V lost 5 bases and J 6 bases, leaving 25 bases between the germline ends. In nucleotides, the CDR3 is TGTGCCAGCAGTCCCCGTCCATACAAACGGCGGGTAAATGGCTACACCTTC. It specifies CASSPRPYKRRVNGYTF.

The CDR3 is CASSRSGSNRGQYF. The CDR3 DNA is TGTGCCAGCAGTCGTTCAGGGTCGAATCGTGGGCAGTACTTC. The J gene is TRBJ2-7, the V gene TRBV2; possibly TRBD1 for D (5 bases). Trimming removed 5 bases from V and 9 bases from J, with 20 bases in between. Per the germline V gene, CDR1 is SNHLY and CDR2 is FYNNEI. The CDR3 consists of 14 residues.

CDR3 residues: CASSLGGQNTGELFF. DNA of the CDR3: TGTGCCAGCAGCTTAGGGGGACAGAACACCGGGGAGCTGTTTTTT. This rearrangement joins TRBV7-2 to TRBJ2-2; a weak D match, TRBD1 (6 bases). Germline V gene sequence: CDR1 SGHTA, CDR2 FQGNSA. The V gene lost 1 base and the J gene lost 1 base, with 7 bases spanning the gap. CDR3 length: 15 residues. Full variable domain (outside the CDR3, taken from reference TRBV7-2 and TRBJ2-2): GAGVSQSPSNKVTEKGKDVELRCDPISGHTALYWYRQSLGQGLEFLIYFQGNSAPDKSGLPSDRFSAERTGGSVSTLTIQRTQQEDSAVYLCASSLGGQNTGELFFGEGSRLTVL.

The chain is built from TRBV11-2 and TRBJ1-5, with 9 bases fitting TRBD1. The CDR3 spans 15 residues. Losses at the gene ends were 5 bases for V and 5 bases for J; bases not matched to a gene: 7. CDR1 is SGHAT and CDR2 is FQNNGV in the germline V gene. This CDR3 is CASSPGQGPYQPQHF. CDR3 nucleotides: TGTGCCAGCAGCCCCGGACAGGGGCCTTATCAGCCCCAGCATTTT.

The chain carries TRBV27 and TRBJ2-2, with 11 bases lining up with TRBD1. CDR3 size: 14 residues. In germline, CDR1 is MNHEY, CDR2 SMNVEV (reference sequence). J lost 7 bases, V lost 7 bases, and 5 bases had no gene match. CDR3: CASTPGQGDGELFF. The CDR3 nucleotides read TGTGCCAGCACCCCGGGACAGGGGGACGGGGAGCTGTTTTTT.

The rearrangement links TRBV7-2 to TRBJ1-2; 7 bases fit TRBD1. V dropped 5 bases and J dropped 6; count of bases not matched to a gene: 6. Germline V lookup: CDR1 SGHTA, CDR2 FQGNSA. The CDR3 contains 13 residues. Written as DNA, the CDR3 is TGTGCCAGCAGCAACGACAGGGTTGATGGCTACACCTTC. Amino acids: CASSNDRVDGYTF.

CDR3 region: CASSLDWGQGQGYTF. The CDR3 DNA is TGTGCCAGCAGCTTGGACTGGGGACAGGGACAAGGCTACACCTTC. This chain links TRBV5-4 with TRBJ1-2; 9 bases agree with TRBD1. Germline V gene data show CDR1 as SGHNT and CDR2 as YYREEE (reference sequence). After removal of 0 bases from V and 8 bases from J, the junction contained 8 bases not matched to a gene. The CDR3 has 15 amino acids.

V usage is TRBV5-8 and J usage is TRBJ1-1, with D possibly being TRBD1 (5 bases). This CDR3 is built from 14 residues. The germline gives CDR1 SGHTS, CDR2 YDEGEE. Trimming took 0 bases from V and 3 from J, leaving 9 bases between them. CDR3 sequence: CASSLGGRDTEAFF. CDR3 DNA sequence: TGTGCCAGCAGCTTGGGGGGCAGGGACACTGAAGCTTTCTTT.